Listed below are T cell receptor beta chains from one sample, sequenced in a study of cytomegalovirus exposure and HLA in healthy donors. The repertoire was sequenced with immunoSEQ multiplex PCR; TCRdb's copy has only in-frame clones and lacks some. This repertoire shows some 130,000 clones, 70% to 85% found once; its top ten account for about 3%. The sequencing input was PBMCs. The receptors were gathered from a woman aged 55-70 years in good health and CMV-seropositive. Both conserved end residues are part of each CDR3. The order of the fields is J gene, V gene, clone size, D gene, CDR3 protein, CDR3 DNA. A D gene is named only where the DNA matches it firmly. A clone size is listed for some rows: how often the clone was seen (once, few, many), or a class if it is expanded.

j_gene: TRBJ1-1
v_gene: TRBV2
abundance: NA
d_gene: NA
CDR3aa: CASSRGGMNTEAFF
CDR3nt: TGTGCCAGCAGTCGTGGGGGCATGAACACTGAAGCTTTCTTT

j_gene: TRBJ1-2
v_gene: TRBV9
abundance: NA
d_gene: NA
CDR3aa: CASSVEGGNGPEAYGYTF
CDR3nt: TGTGCCAGCAGCGTGGAGGGAGGGAACGGCCCCGAAGCCTATGGCTACACCTTC

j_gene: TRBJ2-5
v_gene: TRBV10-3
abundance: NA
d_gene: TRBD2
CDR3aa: CAIRTSGGALETQYF
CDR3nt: TGTGCCATCAGAACTAGCGGGGGGGCCTTGGAGACCCAGTACTTC

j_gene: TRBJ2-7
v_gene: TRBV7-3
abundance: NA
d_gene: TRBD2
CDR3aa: CASSQSTSGGQQYF
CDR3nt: TGTGCCAGCAGCCAGTCGACTAGCGGGGGGCAACAGTACTTC

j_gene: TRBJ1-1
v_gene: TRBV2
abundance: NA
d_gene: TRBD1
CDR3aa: CASRAGQVSFF
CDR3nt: TGTGCCAGCCGGGCCGGACAGGTTAGTTTCTTT

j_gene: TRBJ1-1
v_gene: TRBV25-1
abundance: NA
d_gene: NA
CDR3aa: CASSPRVVNTEAFF
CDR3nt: TGTGCCAGCAGCCCCAGGGTAGTGAACACTGAAGCTTTCTTT

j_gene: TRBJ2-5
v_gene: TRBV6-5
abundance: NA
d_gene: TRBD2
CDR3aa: CASRPGAGDWETQYF
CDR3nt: TGTGCCAGCCGCCCCGGGGCGGGGGACTGGGAGACCCAGTACTTC

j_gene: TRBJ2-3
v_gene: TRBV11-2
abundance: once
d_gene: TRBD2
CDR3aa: CASSLEGLAGGKITDTQYF
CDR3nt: TGTGCCAGCAGCTTAGAGGGACTAGCGGGGGGGAAAATCACAGATACGCAGTATTTT

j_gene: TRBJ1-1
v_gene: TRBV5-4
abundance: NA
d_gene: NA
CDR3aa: CASSLGEDTEAFF
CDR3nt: TGTGCCAGCAGCTTGGGTGAGGACACTGAAGCTTTCTTT

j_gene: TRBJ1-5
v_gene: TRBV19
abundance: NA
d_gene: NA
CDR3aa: CASSPTVGQPQHF
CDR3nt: TGTGCCAGTAGTCCGACAGTGGGTCAGCCCCAGCATTTT

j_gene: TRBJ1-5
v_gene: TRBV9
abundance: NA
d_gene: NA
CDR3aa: CASSSGQPNQPQHF
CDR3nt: TGTGCCAGCAGCTCCGGACAGCCGAATCAGCCCCAGCATTTT

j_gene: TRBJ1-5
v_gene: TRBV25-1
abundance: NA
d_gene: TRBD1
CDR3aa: CASSKSGGAEQPQHF
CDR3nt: TGTGCCAGCAGCAAATCAGGGGGCGCAGAGCAGCCCCAGCATTTT

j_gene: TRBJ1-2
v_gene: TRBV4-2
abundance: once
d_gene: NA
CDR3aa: CASSQASSQTNYGYTF
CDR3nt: TGTGCCAGCAGCCAAGCAAGCTCCCAAACCAACTATGGCTACACCTTC

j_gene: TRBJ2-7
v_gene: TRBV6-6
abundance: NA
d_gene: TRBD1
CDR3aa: CASSSSTGVYEQYF
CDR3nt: TGTGCCAGCAGTTCCTCGACAGGGGTCTACGAGCAGTACTTC

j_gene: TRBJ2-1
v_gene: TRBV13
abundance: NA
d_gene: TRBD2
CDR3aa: CASTGGEEYNEQFF
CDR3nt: TGTGCCAGTACGGGGGGGGAAGAGTACAATGAGCAGTTCTTC

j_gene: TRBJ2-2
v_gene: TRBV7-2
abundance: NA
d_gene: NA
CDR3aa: CASSFPWTTGELFF
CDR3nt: TGTGCCAGCAGCTTTCCCTGGACTACCGGGGAGCTGTTTTTT

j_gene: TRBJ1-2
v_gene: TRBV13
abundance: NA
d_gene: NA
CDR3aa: CASSLFIGPLGGGYGYTF
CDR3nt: TGTGCCAGCAGCTTATTTATAGGGCCCCTGGGGGGAGGATATGGCTACACCTTC

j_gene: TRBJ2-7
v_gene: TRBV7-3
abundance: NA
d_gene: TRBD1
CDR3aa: CASSPGQGANEQYF
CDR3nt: TGTGCCAGCAGCCCGGGACAGGGGGCAAACGAGCAGTACTTC

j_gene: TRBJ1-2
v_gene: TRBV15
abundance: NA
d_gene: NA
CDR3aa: CATSRETGARTF
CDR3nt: TGTGCCACCAGCAGAGAGACAGGAGCCCGCACCTTC

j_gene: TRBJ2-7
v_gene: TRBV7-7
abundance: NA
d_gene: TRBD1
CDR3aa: CASSPGTGGSYEQYF
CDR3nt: TGTGCCAGCAGCCCAGGGACAGGAGGCTCCTACGAGCAGTACTTC

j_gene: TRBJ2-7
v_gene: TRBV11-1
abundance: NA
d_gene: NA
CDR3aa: CASSVGAGAYEQYF
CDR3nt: TGTGCCAGCAGCGTGGGGGCAGGGGCCTACGAGCAGTACTTC

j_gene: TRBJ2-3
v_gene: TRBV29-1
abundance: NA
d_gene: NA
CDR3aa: CSVELSDEFSTDTQYF
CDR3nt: TGCAGCGTTGAATTATCAGATGAATTTAGCACAGATACGCAGTATTTT

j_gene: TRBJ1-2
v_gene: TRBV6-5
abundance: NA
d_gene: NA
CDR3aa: CASSIRALYGYTF
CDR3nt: TGTGCCAGCAGTATCCGCGCCCTATATGGCTACACCTTC

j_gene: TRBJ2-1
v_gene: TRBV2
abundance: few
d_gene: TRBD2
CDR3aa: CASKAGLAGANEQFF
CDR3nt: TGTGCCAGCAAGGCGGGACTAGCGGGGGCCAATGAGCAGTTCTTC

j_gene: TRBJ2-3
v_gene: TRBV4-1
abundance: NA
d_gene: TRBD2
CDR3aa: CASQLSGGDTDTQYF
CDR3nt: TGCGCCAGCCAACTTAGCGGGGGAGACACAGATACGCAGTATTTT

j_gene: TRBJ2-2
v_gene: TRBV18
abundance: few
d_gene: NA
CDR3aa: CASSPSTGELFF
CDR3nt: TGTGCCAGCTCACCTAGCACCGGGGAGCTGTTTTTT

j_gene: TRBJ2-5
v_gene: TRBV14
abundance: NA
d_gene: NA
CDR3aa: CASSPPGKETQYF
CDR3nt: TGTGCCAGCAGCCCGCCGGGGAAAGAGACCCAGTACTTC

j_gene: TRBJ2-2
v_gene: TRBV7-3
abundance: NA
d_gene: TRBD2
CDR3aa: CASSERLAGDVGELFF
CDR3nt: TGTGCCAGCAGCGAGCGACTAGCGGGGGATGTCGGGGAGCTGTTTTTT

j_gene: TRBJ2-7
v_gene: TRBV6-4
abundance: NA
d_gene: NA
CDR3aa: CASSDVGQGMKYF
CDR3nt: TGTGCCAGCAGTGATGTTGGCCAGGGGATGAAGTACTTC

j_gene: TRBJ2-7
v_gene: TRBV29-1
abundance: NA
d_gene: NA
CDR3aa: CSVLMVGAVSSYEQYF
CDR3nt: TGCAGCGTTCTTATGGTCGGAGCGGTGAGCTCCTACGAGCAGTACTTC